Below, one T cell receptor beta chain is given with its context. This specimen comes from a study of blood T cell repertoires in COVID-19. Across the whole study: Researchers got acute and convalescent COVID-19 samples from the United States, Italy and Spain.

Per germline, CDR1 SEHNR and CDR2 FQNEAQ (reference sequence). The CDR3 is 11 residues long. Between the trimmed V and J ends, which lost 5 bases and 4 bases, there was a span of 4 bases. Assay used: immunoSEQ multiplex PCR; TCRdb lists only in-frame clones, some missing. This table holds 110,000 to 150,000 clones, around 85% found once. The clonotype was recovered from a middle-aged man with acute or convalescent COVID-19. The sequenced sample consisted of peripheral blood. The V and J genes are TRBV7-9 and TRBJ2-3; D uncertain. The CDR3 loop reads CASSDSDTQYF. The DNA for the CDR3 is TGTGCCAGCAGCGACTCAGATACGCAGTATTTT.